Below, 2 T cell receptor beta chains from the same sample are listed, as sequenced in a study of regulatory T cells in long-lasting Graves disease. Time point meaning: newly diagnosed GD, antithyroid drugs for less than 3 months. PBMC RNA served as the TCR library source. According to the study, TCR beta libraries were built with iRepertoire HTBI primers and CDR3-region Arm-PCR. One entry per CDR3 protein, called by TCRdb with MiXCR from the multiplex PCR reads. This sample carries around 250,000 distinct CDR3 sequences, roughly 21% of them seen once, and the ten largest clones take 14%. The specimen comprised peripheral blood mononuclear cells (PBMCs), sampled at new diagnosis, from a patient treated with antithyroid drugs. The receptors come from a female donor with Graves disease.

V usage is TRBV20-1 and J usage is TRBJ2-5; no firm D call. Germline loops: CDR1 DFQATT, CDR2 SNEGSKA (reference sequence). The CDR3 extends over 15 amino acids. V was clipped by 0 bases and J by 1 base, with 12 bases between them. The CDR3 loop is CSARDKPGSQETQYF. The CDR3 DNA sequence: TGCAGTGCTAGAGATAAGCCTGGGTCCCAAGAGACCCAGTACTTC.

This clonotype was seen ten or more times. The V and J genes are TRBV14 and TRBJ1-5, with a weak D call TRBD1 (6 bases). Germline CDR1 and CDR2: SGHDN and FVKESK. The CDR3 contains 13 residues. Trimming pared 3 bases from V and 7 bases from J, leaving 10 bases between. CDR3 DNA: TGTGCCAGCAGCCAGTCAGGGGCCCAGCCCCAGCATTTT. Translated: CASSQSGAQPQHF.